What follows are 12 T cell receptor beta chains derived from one specimen sequenced in a study of tumour-infiltrating T cells in Burkitt lymphoma. Generated by immunoSEQ multiplex PCR, the TCRdb table keeps only in-frame clones and is missing some. This table has some 1,000 clones, 13% appearing once. The sequencing sample was made of tumor tissue. The receptors originated from a human donor with diffuse large B-cell lymphoma.

The J gene is TRBJ2-7, the V gene TRBV19; tentatively, D is TRBD1 (6 bases). The CDR3 loop spans 14 amino acids. V lost 5 bases, J lost 3 bases, and 14 bases lay in between. CDR1 and CDR2 (germline): LNHDA, SQIVND (reference sequence). Here the CDR3 reads CASSAGVVDYEQYF. The CDR3 nucleotides read TGTGCCAGTAGTGCAGGGGTGGTCGACTACGAGCAGTACTTC.

The chain links TRBV7-6 to TRBJ1-5; D perhaps matches TRBD1 (5 bases). This CDR3 has 14 residues. Per the germline V gene, CDR1 is SGHVS and CDR2 is FNYEAQ. The V end was cut by 4 bases, the J end by 7 bases, with 14 bases between. CDR3 in DNA: TGTGCCAGCAGCTCTGGCGGGGGTTCGCAGCCCCAGCATTTT. It is translated as CASSSGGGSQPQHF.

By proportion, this clone is large (0.1 to 1%). This sequence joins TRBV7-9 and TRBJ2-2; 9 bases align to TRBD2. Germline V lookup: CDR1 SEHNR, CDR2 FQNEAQ (reference sequence). This CDR3 contains 18 residues. V dropped 4 bases and J dropped 2; count of bases not matched to a gene: 11. CDR3 sequence reads: CASSSLGAGGPNTGELFF. The CDR3 DNA follows: TGTGCCAGCAGCTCCCTAGGAGCGGGAGGTCCTAACACCGGGGAGCTGTTTTTT.

This clone was counted only a few times. The V call is TRBV7-8, the J call TRBJ2-1; 8 positions agree with TRBD2. This CDR3 contains 15 residues. V trimming: 5 bases; J trimming: 9 bases; junction bases outside the gene matches: 12. CDR1 SGHVS and CDR2 FQNEAQ come from the germline V gene. CDR3 bases: TGTGCCAGCAGCCATATAGCGGGAACCGGCGGTGAGCAGTTCTTC. Translation: CASSHIAGTGGEQFF.

This clone is labeled large. The rearrangement uses TRBV29-1 and TRBJ1-2, with 11 bases lining up with TRBD1. CDR3 length equals 14 residues. Germline loops: CDR1 SQVTM, CDR2 ANQGSEA. Trimming at V came to 5 bases and at J to 3 bases, leaving 5 bases not matched to a gene. The CDR3 protein is CSVSRTGGDYGYTF. The CDR3 DNA sequence: TGCAGCGTTTCCCGGACAGGGGGCGACTATGGCTACACCTTC.

This sequence joins TRBV27 and TRBJ2-7; no definite D call. Germline V gene lookup returns CDR1 MNHEY and CDR2 SMNVEV (reference sequence). The CDR3 is 14 residues long. V lost 2 bases to trimming and J lost 3 bases, with 11 bases between them. The CDR3 loop is CASSLARSNYEQYF. CDR3 nucleotide sequence: TGTGCCAGCAGTTTAGCCAGGTCAAACTACGAGCAGTACTTC.

J is TRBJ2-5 and V is TRBV4-1, with D tentatively TRBD1 (5 bases). The CDR3 length is 15 residues. The germline V gene has CDR1 MGHRA and CDR2 YSYEKL. V lost 0 bases and J lost 7, with 15 bases in between. Written as DNA, the CDR3 is TGCGCCAGCAGCCAAGATCAGGGTCTTCAACGGACCCAGTACTTC. As protein: CASSQDQGLQRTQYF.

The chain couples TRBV11-2 to TRBJ1-2, with 9 bases matching TRBD1. The J segment lost 7 bases and the V segment lost 4 bases, leaving 1 base of the junction unmatched. CDR3 length: 12 amino acids. Germline lookup yields CDR1 SGHAT and CDR2 FQNNGV. The CDR3, as DNA: TGTGCCAGCAGCTCGGACAGGGGTGGCTACACCTTC. This encodes CASSSDRGGYTF. Together with reference TRBV11-2 and TRBJ1-2, the CDR3 gives the full variable domain: EAGVAQSPRYKIIEKRQSVAFWCNPISGHATLYWYQQILGQGPKLLIQFQNNGVVDDSQLPKDRFSAERLKGVDSTLKIQPAKLEDSAVYLCASSSDRGGYTFGSGTRLTVV.

Only a few counts were recorded for this clone. This chain joins TRBV9 and TRBJ2-3; D tentatively fits TRBD1 or TRBD2 (6 bases each). Per the germline V gene, CDR1 is SGDLS and CDR2 is YYNGEE. Trimming removed 0 bases at V and 4 bases at J, with 12 bases between. This CDR3 spans 15 amino acids. CDR3 region: CASSVEGGSADTQYF. CDR3 DNA: TGTGCCAGCAGCGTAGAGGGGGGCAGTGCAGATACGCAGTATTTT.

The chain links TRBV7-9 to TRBJ1-1; 7 bases are a match to TRBD1. Germline V CDR1 and CDR2: SEHNR, FQNEAQ (reference sequence). The CDR3 contains 14 residues. V lost 3 bases to trimming and J lost 2 bases; unmatched junction nucleotides: 3. Written as DNA, the CDR3 is TGTGCCAGCAGCTTGGGACAGACCAACACTGAAGCTTTCTTT. This codes for CASSLGQTNTEAFF. Using reference TRBV7-9 and TRBJ1-1 for the parts outside the CDR3, the full variable domain is DTGVSQNPRHKITKRGQNVTFRCDPISEHNRLYWYRQTLGQGPEFLTYFQNEAQLEKSRLLSDRFSAERPKGSFSTLEIQRTEQGDSAMYLCASSLGQTNTEAFFGQGTRLTVV.

By sample share, this clone is large. The genes are TRBV27 and TRBJ1-2; D perhaps matches TRBD1 (6 bases). V was pared by 4 bases and J by 7 bases, with 22 bases between. The CDR3 sequence is 16 residues long. Germline V CDR1 and CDR2: MNHEY, SMNVEV (reference sequence). The CDR3 sequence: CASSSTGFPFVGGYTF. DNA of the CDR3: TGTGCCAGCAGTTCAACAGGGTTCCCTTTTGTGGGTGGCTACACCTTC.

The table lists this clone with a few counts. V and J are TRBV28 and TRBJ2-1; TRBD2 aligns across 9 bases. The CDR3 sequence is 15 residues long. Germline-derived CDR1 and CDR2 are MDHEN and SYDVKM. V shed 3 bases and J 8 bases; nucleotides not matched to a gene: 8. DNA for the CDR3: TGTGCCAGCAGTTTTGGACTAGCGAGGGGGCATGAGCAGTTCTTC. Protein: CASSFGLARGHEQFF.